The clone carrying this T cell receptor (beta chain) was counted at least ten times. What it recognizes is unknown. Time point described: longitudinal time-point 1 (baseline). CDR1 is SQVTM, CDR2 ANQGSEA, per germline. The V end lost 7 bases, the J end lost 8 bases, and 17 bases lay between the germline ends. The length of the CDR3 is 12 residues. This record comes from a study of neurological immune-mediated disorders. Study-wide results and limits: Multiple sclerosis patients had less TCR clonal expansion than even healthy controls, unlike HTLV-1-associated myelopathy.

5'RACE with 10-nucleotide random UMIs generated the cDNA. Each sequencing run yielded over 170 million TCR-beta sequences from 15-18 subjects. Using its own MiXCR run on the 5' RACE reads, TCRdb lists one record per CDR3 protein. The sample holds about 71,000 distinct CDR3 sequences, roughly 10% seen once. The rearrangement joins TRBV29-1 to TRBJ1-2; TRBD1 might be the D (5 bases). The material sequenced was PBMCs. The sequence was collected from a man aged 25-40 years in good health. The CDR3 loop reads CSAWTGVGGYTF. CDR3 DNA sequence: TGCAGCGCCTGGACGGGGGTGGGGGGCTACACCTTC.